Following are 7 T cell receptor beta chains from one sample sequenced in a study of blood T cells in healthy people across ages. The second PCR ran roughly 7 to 12 cycles with a sample-barcoded 5' primer and J-beta primers. MiXCR, run by TCRdb on the 5' RACE reads, gives a single entry per CDR3 protein. The repertoire holds 980,000 or so distinct CDR3 sequences, about 48% seen once, with 10% to 15% in the top ten. Sample: blood. Receptors originate from a man younger than 45 in good health.

V and J are TRBV28 and TRBJ1-5, with TRBD1 identical over 8 bases. Germline V gene lookup returns CDR1 MDHEN and CDR2 SYDVKM. V was pared by 4 bases and J by 2 bases, with 4 bases of the junction left unmatched. This CDR3 contains 15 residues. The DNA for the CDR3 is TGTGCCAGCAGTTCACAGGGGGTTCGCAATCAGCCCCAGCATTTT. Protein sequence: CASSSQGVRNQPQHF. Combining the CDR3 with reference TRBV28 and TRBJ1-5 gives the whole variable domain DVKVTQSSRYLVKRTGEKVFLECVQDMDHENMFWYRQDPGLGLRLIYFSYDVKMKEKGDIPEGYSVSREKKERFSLILESASTNQTSMYLCASSSQGVRNQPQHFGDGTRLSIL.

Written as DNA, the CDR3 is TGTGCCAGCAGCCTGACAGGGAGTCTGGGCAATGAGCAGTTCTTC. It translates to CASSLTGSLGNEQFF. The chain combines TRBV7-2 with TRBJ2-1, with 7 bases that match TRBD1. Germline V lookup: CDR1 SGHTA, CDR2 FQGNSA. CDR3 size: 15 residues. V trimming: 5 bases; J trimming: 6 bases; junction bases outside the gene matches: 10.

The chain is built from TRBV12-3 or TRBV12-4 and TRBJ1-1; a possible D gene is TRBD1 (5 bases). Trimming left V 6 bases short and J 3 bases short, with 11 bases between. The length of the CDR3 is 13 residues. The CDR3, as DNA: TGTGCCAGCAGGACCGGGGGAGACACTGAAGCTTTCTTT. Residues: CASRTGGDTEAFF.

The genes are TRBV7-2 and TRBJ2-2, with D possibly matching TRBD2 (5 bases). The CDR3 has 12 amino acids. Trimming took 8 bases from V and 7 from J, leaving 11 bases between them. In germline, CDR1 is SGHTA, CDR2 FQGNSA. This CDR3 is CASYEEVGELFF. The CDR3 DNA reads TGTGCCAGCTACGAGGAGGTCGGGGAGCTGTTTTTT.

The J gene is TRBJ2-5, the V gene TRBV5-6; D uncertain. V was trimmed by 4 bases and J by 2 bases, leaving 15 bases between them. Germline assignment: CDR1 SGHDT and CDR2 YYEEEE. The CDR3 covers 15 residues. The CDR3 DNA reads as TGTGCCAGCAGCCAAATAACGGCGGTGCAAGAGACCCAGTACTTC. As protein: CASSQITAVQETQYF.

The chain uses TRBV11-1 and TRBJ2-1, with D possibly TRBD2 on 5 matching bases. Germline V lookup: CDR1 SGHAT, CDR2 FQDESV (reference sequence). Trimming shortened V by 5 bases and J by 11 bases, and 19 bases separated the two germline ends. There are 14 residues in the CDR3. For the CDR3, the DNA is TGTGCCAGCAGCCCCCTTGGTCCGGGGTTTAAGCAGTTCTTC. It codes for CASSPLGPGFKQFF.

On this clonotype: Since a much larger clone is just one base distant, this may be a read error. This rearrangement joins TRBV7-2 to TRBJ1-2; 7 nucleotides match TRBD1. From germline, CDR1 is SGHTA and CDR2 FQGNSA. Trimming took 4 bases from V and 1 from J; bases not matched to a gene: 0. The CDR3 has 13 amino acids. The CDR3 protein is CASSWDSNYGYTF. The CDR3 DNA sequence: TGTGCCAGCAGCTGGGACAGTAACTATGGCTACACCTTC.